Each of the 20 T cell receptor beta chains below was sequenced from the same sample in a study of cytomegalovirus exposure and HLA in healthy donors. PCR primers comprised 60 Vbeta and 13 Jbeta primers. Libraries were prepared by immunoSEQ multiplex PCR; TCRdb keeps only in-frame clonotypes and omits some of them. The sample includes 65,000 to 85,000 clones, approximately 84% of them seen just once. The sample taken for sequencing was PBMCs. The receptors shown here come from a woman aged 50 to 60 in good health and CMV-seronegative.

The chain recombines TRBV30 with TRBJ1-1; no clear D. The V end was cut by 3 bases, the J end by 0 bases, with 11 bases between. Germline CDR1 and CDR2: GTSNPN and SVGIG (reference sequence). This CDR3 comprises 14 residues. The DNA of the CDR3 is TGTGCCTGGAGCCCCTGGCCCATGAACACTGAAGCTTTCTTT. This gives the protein CAWSPWPMNTEAFF.

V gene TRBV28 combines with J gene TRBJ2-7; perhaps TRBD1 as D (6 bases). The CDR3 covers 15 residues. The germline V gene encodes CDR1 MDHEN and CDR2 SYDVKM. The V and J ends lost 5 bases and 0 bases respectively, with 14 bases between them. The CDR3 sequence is CASSPSGTNSYEQYF. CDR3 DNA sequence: TGTGCCAGCAGTCCCTCCGGGACAAACTCCTACGAGCAGTACTTC.

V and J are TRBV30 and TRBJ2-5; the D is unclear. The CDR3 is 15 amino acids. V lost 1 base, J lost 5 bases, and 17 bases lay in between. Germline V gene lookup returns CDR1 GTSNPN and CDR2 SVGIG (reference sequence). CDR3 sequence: CAWSAPFYSFETQYF. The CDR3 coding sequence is TGTGCCTGGAGTGCCCCATTCTACTCTTTCGAGACCCAGTACTTC.

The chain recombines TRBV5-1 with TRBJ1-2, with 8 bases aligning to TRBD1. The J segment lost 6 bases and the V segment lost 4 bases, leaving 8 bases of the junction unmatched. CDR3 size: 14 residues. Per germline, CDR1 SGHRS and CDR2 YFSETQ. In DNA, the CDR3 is TGCGCCAGCAGCCCGCGGACAGGGCAGGATGGCTACACCTTC. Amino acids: CASSPRTGQDGYTF.

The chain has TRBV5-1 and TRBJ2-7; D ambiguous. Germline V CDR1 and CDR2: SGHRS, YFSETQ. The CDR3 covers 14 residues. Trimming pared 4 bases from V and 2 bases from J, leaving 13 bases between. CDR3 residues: CASSPPGFPYEQYF. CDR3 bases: TGCGCCAGCAGCCCCCCGGGTTTCCCCTACGAGCAGTACTTC.

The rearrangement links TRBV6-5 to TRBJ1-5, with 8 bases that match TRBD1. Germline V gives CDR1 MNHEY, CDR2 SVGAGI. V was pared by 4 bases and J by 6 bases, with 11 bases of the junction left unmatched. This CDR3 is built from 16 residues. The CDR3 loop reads CASSSAGQGESQPQHF. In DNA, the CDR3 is TGTGCCAGCAGTTCCGCCGGACAGGGAGAGAGTCAGCCCCAGCATTTT.

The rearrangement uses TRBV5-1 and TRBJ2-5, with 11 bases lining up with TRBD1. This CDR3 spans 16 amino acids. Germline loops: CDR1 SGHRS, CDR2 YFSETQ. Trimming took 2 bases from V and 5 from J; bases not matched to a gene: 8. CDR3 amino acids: CASSFPGTGGWETQYF. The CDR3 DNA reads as TGCGCCAGCAGCTTCCCAGGGACAGGGGGATGGGAGACCCAGTACTTC. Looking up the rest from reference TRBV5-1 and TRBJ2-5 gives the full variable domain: KAGVTQTPRYLIKTRGQQVTLSCSPISGHRSVSWYQQTPGQGLQFLFEYFSETQRNKGNFPGRFSGRQFSNSRSEMNVSTLELGDSALYLCASSFPGTGGWETQYFGPGTRLLVL.

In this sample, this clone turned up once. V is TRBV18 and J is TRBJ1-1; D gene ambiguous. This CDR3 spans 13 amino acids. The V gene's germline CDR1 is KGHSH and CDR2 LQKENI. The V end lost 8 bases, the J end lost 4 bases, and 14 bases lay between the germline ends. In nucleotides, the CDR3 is TGTGCCAGCGGAGGTGGTAAGTCCACTGAAGCTTTCTTT. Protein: CASGGGKSTEAFF.

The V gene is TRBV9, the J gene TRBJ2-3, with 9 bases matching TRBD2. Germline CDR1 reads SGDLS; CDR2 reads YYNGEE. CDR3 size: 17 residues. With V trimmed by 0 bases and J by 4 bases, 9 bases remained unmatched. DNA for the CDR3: TGTGCCAGCAGCGTAGAGGGTGGTAGCGGGAGTCCAGATACGCAGTATTTT. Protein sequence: CASSVEGGSGSPDTQYF.

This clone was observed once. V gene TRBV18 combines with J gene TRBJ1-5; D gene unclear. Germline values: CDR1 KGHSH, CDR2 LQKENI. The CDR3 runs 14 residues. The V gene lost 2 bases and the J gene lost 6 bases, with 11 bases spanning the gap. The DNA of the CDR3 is TGTGCCAGCTCACCAAGAGGTTACGGTCAGCCCCAGCATTTT. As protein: CASSPRGYGQPQHF.

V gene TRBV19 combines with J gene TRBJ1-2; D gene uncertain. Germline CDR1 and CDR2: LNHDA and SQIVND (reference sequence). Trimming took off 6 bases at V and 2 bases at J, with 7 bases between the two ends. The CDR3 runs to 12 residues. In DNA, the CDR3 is TGTGCCAGTAGACCGGGGAACTATGGCTACACCTTC. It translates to CASRPGNYGYTF.

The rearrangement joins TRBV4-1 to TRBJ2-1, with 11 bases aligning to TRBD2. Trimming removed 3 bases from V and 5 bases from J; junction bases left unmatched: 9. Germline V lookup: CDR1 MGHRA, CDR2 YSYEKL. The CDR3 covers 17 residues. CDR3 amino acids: CASSQGSGTSGHNEQFF. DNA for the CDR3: TGCGCCAGCAGCCAGGGATCTGGGACTAGCGGACACAATGAGCAGTTCTTC.

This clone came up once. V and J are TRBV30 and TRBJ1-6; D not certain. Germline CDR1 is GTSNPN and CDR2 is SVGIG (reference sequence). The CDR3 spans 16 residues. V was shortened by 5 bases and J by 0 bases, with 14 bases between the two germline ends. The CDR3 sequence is CAWGMGRSSYNSPLHF. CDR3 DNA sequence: TGTGCCTGGGGAATGGGCCGAAGCTCCTATAATTCACCCCTCCACTTT.

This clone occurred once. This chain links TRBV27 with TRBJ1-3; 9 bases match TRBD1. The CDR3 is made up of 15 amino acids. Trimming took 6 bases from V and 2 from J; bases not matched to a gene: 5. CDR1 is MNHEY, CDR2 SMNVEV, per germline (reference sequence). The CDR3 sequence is CASRLQGAPGNTIYF. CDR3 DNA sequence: TGTGCCAGCAGACTACAGGGGGCGCCTGGAAACACCATATATTTT.

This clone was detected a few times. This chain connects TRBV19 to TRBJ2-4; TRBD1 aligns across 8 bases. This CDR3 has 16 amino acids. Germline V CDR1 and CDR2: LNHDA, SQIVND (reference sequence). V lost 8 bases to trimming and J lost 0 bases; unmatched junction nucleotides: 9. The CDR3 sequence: CASDNTGGLAKNIQYF. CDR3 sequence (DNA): TGTGCCAGTGACAACACAGGGGGATTAGCCAAAAACATTCAGTACTTC.

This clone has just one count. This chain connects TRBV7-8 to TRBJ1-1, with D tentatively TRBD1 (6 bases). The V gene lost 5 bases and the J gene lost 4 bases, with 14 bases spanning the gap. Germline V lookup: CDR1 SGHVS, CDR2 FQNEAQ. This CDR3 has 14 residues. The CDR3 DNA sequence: TGTGCCAGCAGCCTCAGTAGGGGGAGCACTGAAGCTTTCTTT. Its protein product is CASSLSRGSTEAFF.

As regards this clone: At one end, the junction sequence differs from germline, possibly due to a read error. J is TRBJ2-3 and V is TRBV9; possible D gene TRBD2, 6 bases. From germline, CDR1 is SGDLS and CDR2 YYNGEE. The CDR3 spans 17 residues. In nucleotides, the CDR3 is TGTGCCAGCACCGTAGGGCCCGGGACTTACGGCGCAGATACGCAGTATTTT. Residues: CASTVGPGTYGADTQYF.

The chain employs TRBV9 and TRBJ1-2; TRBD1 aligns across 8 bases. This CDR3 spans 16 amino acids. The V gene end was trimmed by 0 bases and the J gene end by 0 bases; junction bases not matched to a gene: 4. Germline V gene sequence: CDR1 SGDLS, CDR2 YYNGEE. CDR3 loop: CASSVDPGQANYGYTF. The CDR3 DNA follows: TGTGCCAGCAGCGTAGACCCGGGACAGGCTAACTATGGCTACACCTTC.

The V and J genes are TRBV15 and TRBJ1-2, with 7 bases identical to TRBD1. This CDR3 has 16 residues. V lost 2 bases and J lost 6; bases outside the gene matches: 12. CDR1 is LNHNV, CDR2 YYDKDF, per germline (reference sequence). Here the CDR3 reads CATSRRGQFRIHGYTF. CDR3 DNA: TGTGCCACCAGCAGACGGGGACAGTTTCGAATTCATGGCTACACCTTC.

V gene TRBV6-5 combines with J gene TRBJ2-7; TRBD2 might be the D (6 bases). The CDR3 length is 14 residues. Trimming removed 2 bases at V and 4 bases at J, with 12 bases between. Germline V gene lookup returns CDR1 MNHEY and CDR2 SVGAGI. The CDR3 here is CASSYSSGMYEQYF. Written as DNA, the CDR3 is TGTGCCAGCAGTTACAGTAGCGGTATGTACGAGCAGTACTTC.